The 11 T cell receptor beta chains below come from one sample, sequenced in a study of blood T cells in healthy people across ages. Alongside a J-beta primer mix, a sample-barcoded 5' primer served in a second PCR lasting about 7 to 11 cycles. TCRdb itself ran the 5' RACE reads through MiXCR, one entry per CDR3 protein. This table has about 640,000 distinct CDR3 sequences, roughly 50% appearing once. Material for sequencing was blood. Every receptor here comes from a man in his sixties in good health.

The V gene is TRBV4-2, the J gene TRBJ1-4; possible D gene TRBD1, 5 bases. V was cut by 0 bases and J by 6 bases, with 11 bases left in between. Looked up from germline, CDR1 is LGHNA and CDR2 is YNFKEQ. The CDR3 covers 15 residues. The CDR3 loop is CASSQDRGGDEKLFF. The CDR3 bases are TGTGCCAGCAGCCAAGATCGGGGAGGGGATGAAAAACTGTTTTTT.

In this sample, this clonotype turned up a few times. This chain connects TRBV29-1 to TRBJ2-7; a possible D gene is TRBD1 (6 bases). Trimming left V 6 bases short and J 6 bases short, with 21 bases between. CDR3 length: 14 residues. Germline loops: CDR1 SQVTM, CDR2 ANQGSEA. The CDR3 spells CSVKPFATGGEQYF. The CDR3 DNA is TGCAGCGTCAAACCCTTTGCGACAGGCGGCGAGCAGTACTTC.

The chain joins TRBV7-9 to TRBJ2-5; TRBD2 is a possible D gene (5 bases). This CDR3 is built from 14 residues. V was clipped by 5 bases and J by 3 bases, with 13 bases between them. Germline CDR1 and CDR2: SEHNR and FQNEAQ (reference sequence). The CDR3 nucleotides are TGTGCCAGCAGCCCAGACCTAGCAAAAGAGACCCAGTACTTC. Translation: CASSPDLAKETQYF.

The J gene is TRBJ2-5, the V gene TRBV7-9; weak D call: TRBD1 (5 bases). CDR1 and CDR2 (germline): SEHNR, FQNEAQ (reference sequence). V was clipped by 8 bases and J by 3 bases, with 10 bases between them. The CDR3 has 12 residues. The CDR3 loop reads CASQGSEETQYF. The CDR3 nucleotides are TGTGCCAGCCAGGGTTCGGAAGAGACCCAGTACTTC. Based on the CDR3 plus reference TRBV7-9 and TRBJ2-5, the full variable domain is DTGVSQNPRHKITKRGQNVTFRCDPISEHNRLYWYRQTLGQGPEFLTYFQNEAQLEKSRLLSDRFSAERPKGSFSTLEIQRTEQGDSAMYLCASQGSEETQYFGPGTRLLVL.

The rearrangement uses TRBV24-1 and TRBJ2-3; perhaps TRBD1 as D (5 bases). CDR3 size: 13 residues. V lost 4 bases and J lost 1, with 5 bases in between. CDR1 is KGHDR, CDR2 SFDVKD, per germline. This CDR3 reads CATSDRGTDTQYF. CDR3 nucleotide sequence: TGTGCCACCAGTGACAGGGGCACAGATACGCAGTATTTT.

The chain's CDR3 is CASSQEGQGVYNEQYF. The CDR3 DNA is TGTGCCAGCAGCCAAGAGGGACAGGGAGTTTACAATGAGCAGTACTTC. This chain connects TRBV4-2 to TRBJ2-7; 9 nucleotides line up with TRBD1. The CDR3 runs 16 residues. The V segment lost 0 bases and the J segment 7 bases; nucleotides outside the gene matches: 10. Germline V gene lookup returns CDR1 LGHNA and CDR2 YNFKEQ.

The gene calls are TRBV6-4 and TRBJ2-7; D is uncertain. The ends were cut back, 2 bases at V and 6 bases at J, with 17 bases in the middle. There are 15 residues in the CDR3. Germline V gives CDR1 MRHNA, CDR2 SNTAGT. The CDR3 loop is CASSDHPGPTVEQYF. CDR3 in DNA: TGTGCCAGCAGTGACCATCCCGGACCGACGGTCGAGCAGTACTTC.

V usage is TRBV25-1 and J usage is TRBJ1-2; TRBD1 aligns across 8 bases. The CDR3 is 12 residues long. The germline gives CDR1 MGHDK, CDR2 SYGVNS. The V and J ends lost 6 bases and 6 bases, in that order; junction bases with no gene match: 3. The chain's CDR3 is CASSWTGNGYTF. The CDR3, as DNA: TGTGCCAGCAGCTGGACAGGGAATGGCTACACCTTC.

This chain joins TRBV19 and TRBJ2-6, with TRBD1 identical over 10 bases. CDR3 length: 14 residues. The ends lost 3 bases at V and 12 bases at J; junction bases unmatched: 5. Germline values: CDR1 LNHDA, CDR2 SQIVND (reference sequence). The CDR3 DNA sequence: TGTGCCAGTAGTATCCCGACAGGGGGCAGCGTCCTGACTTTC. Its translation is CASSIPTGGSVLTF.

This clonotype was recorded once. The chain links TRBV4-1 to TRBJ2-7; 7 bases align to TRBD1. The J call is doubtful: the DNA matches TRBJ2-5 better. Germline CDR1 and CDR2: MGHRA and YSYEKL. The CDR3 covers 15 residues. CDR3 DNA: TGCGCCAGCAGCCAACCCGACAGGGTGGTCGAGACCCAGTACTTC. This encodes CASSQPDRVVETQYF.

Here the CDR3 DNA reads TGTGCCAGCAGTTACCTTGGCCAGAGTGGCTACACCTTC. This encodes CASSYLGQSGYTF. The chain uses TRBV2 and TRBJ1-2, with D unresolved. This CDR3 comprises 13 residues. Trimming removed 5 bases from V and 7 bases from J, with 14 bases in between. Per germline, CDR1 SNHLY and CDR2 FYNNEI.